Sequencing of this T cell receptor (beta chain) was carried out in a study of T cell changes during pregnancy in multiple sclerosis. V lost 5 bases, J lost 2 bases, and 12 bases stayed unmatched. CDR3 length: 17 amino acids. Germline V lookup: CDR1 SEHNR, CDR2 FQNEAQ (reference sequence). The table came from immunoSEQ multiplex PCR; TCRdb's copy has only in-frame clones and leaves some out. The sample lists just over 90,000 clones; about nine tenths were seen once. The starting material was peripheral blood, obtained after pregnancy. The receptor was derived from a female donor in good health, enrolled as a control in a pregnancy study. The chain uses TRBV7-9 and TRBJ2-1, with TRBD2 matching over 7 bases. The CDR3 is CASSSMRGSTPYNEQFF. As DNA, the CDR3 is TGTGCCAGCAGCAGCATGCGGGGGTCGACCCCCTACAATGAGCAGTTCTTC.